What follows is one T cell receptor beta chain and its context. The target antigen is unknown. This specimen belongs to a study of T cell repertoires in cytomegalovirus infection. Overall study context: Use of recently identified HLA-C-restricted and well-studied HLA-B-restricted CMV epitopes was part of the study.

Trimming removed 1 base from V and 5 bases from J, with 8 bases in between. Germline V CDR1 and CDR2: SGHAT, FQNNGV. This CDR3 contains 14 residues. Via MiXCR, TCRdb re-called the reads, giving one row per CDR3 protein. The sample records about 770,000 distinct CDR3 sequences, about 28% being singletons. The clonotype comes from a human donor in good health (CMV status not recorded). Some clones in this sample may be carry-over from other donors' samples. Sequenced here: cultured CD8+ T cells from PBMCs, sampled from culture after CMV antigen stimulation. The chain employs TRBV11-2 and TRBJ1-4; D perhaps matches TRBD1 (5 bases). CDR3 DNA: TGTGCCAGCAGCTTAGGGGGCTGGAATGAAAAACTGTTTTTT. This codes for CASSLGGWNEKLFF.